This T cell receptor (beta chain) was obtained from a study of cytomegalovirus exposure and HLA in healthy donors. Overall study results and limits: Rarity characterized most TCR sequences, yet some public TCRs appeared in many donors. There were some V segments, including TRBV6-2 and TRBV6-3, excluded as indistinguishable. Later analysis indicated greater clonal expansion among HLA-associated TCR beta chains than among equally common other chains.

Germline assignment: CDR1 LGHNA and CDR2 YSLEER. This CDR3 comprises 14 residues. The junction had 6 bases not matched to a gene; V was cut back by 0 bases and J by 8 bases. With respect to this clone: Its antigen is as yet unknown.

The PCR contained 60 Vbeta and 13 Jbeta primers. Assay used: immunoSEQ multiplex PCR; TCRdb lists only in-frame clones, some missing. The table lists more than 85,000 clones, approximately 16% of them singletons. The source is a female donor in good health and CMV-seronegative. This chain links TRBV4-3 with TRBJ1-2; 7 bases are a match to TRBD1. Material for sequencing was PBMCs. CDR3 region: CASSQERQGEGYTF. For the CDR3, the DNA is TGCGCCAGCAGCCAAGAAAGACAGGGCGAAGGCTACACCTTC.